What follows is one TCR beta chain and its context. What it binds is not known. CDR3 length equals 15 residues. Trimming pared 4 bases from V and 5 bases from J, leaving 15 bases between. Looked up from germline, CDR1 is SEHNR and CDR2 is FQNEAQ (reference sequence). From the reads, TCRdb called clonotypes with MiXCR, one entry per CDR3 protein. The table includes roughly 220,000 distinct CDR3 sequences, approximately 38% detected once. This sample is drawn from a study of T cell repertoires in cytomegalovirus infection. The overall study: As its CMV epitopes, the study selected recently identified HLA-C-restricted and well-studied HLA-B-restricted targets. CMV infection plus the matching HLA type was flagged by public TCR beta signatures.

General observations from the study: Based on cumulative public TCR beta family frequency, carriers of CMV plus the relevant HLA were identified. What dominated the ex vivo response were HLA-C-restricted CMV-specific TCR beta clonotypes.

The chain joins TRBV7-9 to TRBJ1-5; D perhaps matches TRBD1 (5 bases). The sample here was CD8+ T cells from cultured PBMCs, taken from culture after CMV antigen stimulation. The source is a human donor in good health (CMV status not recorded). Some clones in this sample may be carry-over from other donors' samples. The CDR3 loop is CASSSAGGLDQPQHF. The CDR3 region has the DNA TGTGCCAGCAGCTCCGCGGGGGGTTTGGATCAGCCCCAGCATTTT.